The table lists the clone carrying this T cell receptor (beta chain) with many counts. A read error may explain this, as a much larger clone is one base away. It was by two-round multiplex PCR that TCR beta CDR3 was amplified from genomic DNA. For every TRBV and TRBJ gene, a specific primer was used in first-round PCR. From the multiplex PCR reads, TCRdb called clonotypes with MiXCR, one entry per CDR3 protein. Of approximately 8,800 distinct CDR3 sequences in the sample, 62% were seen once. CDR3 length: 11 amino acids. CDR1 and CDR2 from the germline V gene are SQVTM and ANQGSEA. Trimming pared 8 bases from V and 6 bases from J, leaving 14 bases between. The data are from a study of prognosis after radiotherapy for stage I lung cancer. Across the whole study: Recruiting of stage I non-small cell lung cancer patients into the study occurred between early 2018 and January 2019. Oligometastatic NSCLC after surgical resection of the primary tumor was present in 4 or 5 patients, while newly diagnosed primary stage I lung tumors were present in about 13.

The TCR was taken from a donor aged 50 or older with non-small cell lung cancer. The chain recombines TRBV29-1 with TRBJ2-7; possibly TRBD1 for D (6 bases). Sequences were derived from PBMCs, sampled before or after stereotactic body radiation therapy (not recorded which). CDR3 loop: CSSLGTTEQYF. CDR3 DNA sequence: TGCAGCTCCCTCGGGACAACCGAGCAGTACTTC.